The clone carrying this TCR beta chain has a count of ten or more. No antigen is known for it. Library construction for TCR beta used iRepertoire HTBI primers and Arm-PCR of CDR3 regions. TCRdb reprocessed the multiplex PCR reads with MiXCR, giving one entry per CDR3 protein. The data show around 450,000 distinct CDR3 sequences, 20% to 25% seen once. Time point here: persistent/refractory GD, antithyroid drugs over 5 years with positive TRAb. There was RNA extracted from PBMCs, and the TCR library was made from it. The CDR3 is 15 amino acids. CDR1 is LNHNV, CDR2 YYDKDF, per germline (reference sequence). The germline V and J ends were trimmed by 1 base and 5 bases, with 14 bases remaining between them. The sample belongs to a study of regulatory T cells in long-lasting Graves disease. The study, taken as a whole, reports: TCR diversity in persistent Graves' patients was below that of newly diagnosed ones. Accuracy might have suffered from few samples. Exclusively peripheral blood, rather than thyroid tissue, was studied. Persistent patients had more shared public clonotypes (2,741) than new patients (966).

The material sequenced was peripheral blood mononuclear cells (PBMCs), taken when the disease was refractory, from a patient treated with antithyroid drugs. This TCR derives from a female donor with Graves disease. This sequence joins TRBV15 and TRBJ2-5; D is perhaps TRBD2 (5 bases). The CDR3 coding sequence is TGTGCCACCAGCAGAGGTCGGGGTGATGGGGAGACCCAGTACTTC. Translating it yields CATSRGRGDGETQYF.